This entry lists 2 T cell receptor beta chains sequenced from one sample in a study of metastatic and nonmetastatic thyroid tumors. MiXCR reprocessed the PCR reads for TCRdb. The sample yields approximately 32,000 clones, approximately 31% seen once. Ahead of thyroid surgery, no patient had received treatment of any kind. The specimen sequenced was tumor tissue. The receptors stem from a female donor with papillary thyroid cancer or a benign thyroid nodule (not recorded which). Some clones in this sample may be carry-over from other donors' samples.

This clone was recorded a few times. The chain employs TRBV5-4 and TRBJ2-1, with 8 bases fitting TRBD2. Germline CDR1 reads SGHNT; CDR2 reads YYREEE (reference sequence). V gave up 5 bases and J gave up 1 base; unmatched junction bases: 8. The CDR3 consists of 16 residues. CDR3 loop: CASSRVAGLSYNEQFF. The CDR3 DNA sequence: TGTGCCAGCAGTAGGGTAGCGGGACTATCCTACAATGAGCAGTTCTTC.

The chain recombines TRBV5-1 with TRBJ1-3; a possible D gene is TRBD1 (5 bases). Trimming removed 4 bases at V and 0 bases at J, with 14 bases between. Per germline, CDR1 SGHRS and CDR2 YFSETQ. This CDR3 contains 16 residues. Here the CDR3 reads CASSTGAARSGNTIYF. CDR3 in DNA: TGCGCCAGCAGCACTGGGGCAGCCCGCTCTGGAAACACCATATATTTT.